The sequence of this TCR beta chain was determined in a study of T-cell reconstitution after alpha-beta-depleted transplantation in children. This clonotype was seen a few times. Germline CDR1 LNHNV, CDR2 YYDKDF (reference sequence). V lost 0 bases to trimming and J lost 9 bases; unmatched junction nucleotides: 4. The CDR3 loop spans 16 amino acids. This sample's TCRbeta library carried unique molecular identifier barcodes. A single record per CDR3 protein comes from TCRdb applying MiXCR to the PCR reads. The data hold just over 950,000 distinct CDR3 sequences, with about 29% observed a single time. The rearrangement links TRBV15 to TRBJ2-1; TRBD2 agrees at 14 bases. This TCR derives from a boy younger than two who had a stem cell transplant for SCID, so the T cells may come from the graft donor. Sample: PBMCs, mostly from graft donor cells, taken 360 days after TCRalphabeta/CD19-depleted stem cell transplant. The CDR3, as DNA: TGTGCCACCAGCAGAGATAGACTAGCGGGGGGGAGTGAGCAGTTCTTC. Its translation: CATSRDRLAGGSEQFF.